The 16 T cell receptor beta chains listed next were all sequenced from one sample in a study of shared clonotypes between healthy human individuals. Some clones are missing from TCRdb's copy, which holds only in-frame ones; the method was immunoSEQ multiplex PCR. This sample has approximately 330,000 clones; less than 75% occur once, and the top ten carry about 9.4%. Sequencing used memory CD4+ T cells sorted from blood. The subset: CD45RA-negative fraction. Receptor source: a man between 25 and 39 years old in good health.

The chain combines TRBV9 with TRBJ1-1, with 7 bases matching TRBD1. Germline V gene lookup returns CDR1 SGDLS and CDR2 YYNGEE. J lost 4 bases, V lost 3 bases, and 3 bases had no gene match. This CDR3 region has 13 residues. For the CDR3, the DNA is TGTGCCAGCAGCGCCCCAGGGGGCACTGAAGCTTTCTTT. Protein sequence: CASSAPGGTEAFF.

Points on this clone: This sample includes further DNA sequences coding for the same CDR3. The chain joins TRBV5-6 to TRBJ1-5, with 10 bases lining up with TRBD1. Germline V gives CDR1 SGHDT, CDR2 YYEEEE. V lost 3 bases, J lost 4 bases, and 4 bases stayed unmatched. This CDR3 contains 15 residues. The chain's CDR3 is CASSSGQGRNQPQHF. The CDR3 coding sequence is TGTGCCAGCAGCTCGGGACAGGGGAGGAATCAGCCCCAGCATTTT.

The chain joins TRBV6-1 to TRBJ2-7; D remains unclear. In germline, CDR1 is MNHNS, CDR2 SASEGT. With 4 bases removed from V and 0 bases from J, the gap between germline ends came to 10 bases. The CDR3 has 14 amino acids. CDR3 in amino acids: CASSVHRSSYEQYF. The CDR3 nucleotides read TGTGCCAGCAGTGTACACCGCAGCTCCTACGAGCAGTACTTC.

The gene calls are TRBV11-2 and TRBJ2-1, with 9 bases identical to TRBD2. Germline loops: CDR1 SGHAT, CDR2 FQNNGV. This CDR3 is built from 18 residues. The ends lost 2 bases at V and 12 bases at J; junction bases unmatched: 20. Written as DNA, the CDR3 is TGTGCCAGCAGCTTAAGGGTTAGCGGGAGAGAATATCCCGTCGGGCAGTTCTTC. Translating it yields CASSLRVSGREYPVGQFF.

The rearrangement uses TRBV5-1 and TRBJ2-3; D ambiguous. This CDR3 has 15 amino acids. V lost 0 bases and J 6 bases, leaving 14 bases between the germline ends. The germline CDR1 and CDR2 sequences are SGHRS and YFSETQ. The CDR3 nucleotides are TGCGCCAGCAGCTTGGTTCTAGGGTCGTCGGATACGCAGTATTTT. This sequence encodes CASSLVLGSSDTQYF.

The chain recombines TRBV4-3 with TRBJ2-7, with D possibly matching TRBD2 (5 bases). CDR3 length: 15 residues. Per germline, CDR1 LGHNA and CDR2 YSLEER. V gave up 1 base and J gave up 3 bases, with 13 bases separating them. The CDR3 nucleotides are TGCGCCAGCAGCCAAGGAATCGGACTCTTCTACGAGCAGTACTTC. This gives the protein CASSQGIGLFYEQYF.

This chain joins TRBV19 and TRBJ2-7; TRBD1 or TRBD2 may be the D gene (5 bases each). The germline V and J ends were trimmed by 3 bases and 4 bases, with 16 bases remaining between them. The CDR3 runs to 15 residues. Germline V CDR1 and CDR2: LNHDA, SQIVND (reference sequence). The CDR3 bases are TGTGCCAGTAGTATCGGGATATGGGGCGGTTACGAGCAGTACTTC. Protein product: CASSIGIWGGYEQYF. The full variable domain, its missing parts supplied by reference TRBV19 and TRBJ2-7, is DGGITQSPKYLFRKEGQNVTLSCEQNLNHDAMYWYRQDPGQGLRLIYYSQIVNDFQKGDIAEGYSVSREKKESFPLTVTSAQKNPTAFYLCASSIGIWGGYEQYFGPGTRLTVT.

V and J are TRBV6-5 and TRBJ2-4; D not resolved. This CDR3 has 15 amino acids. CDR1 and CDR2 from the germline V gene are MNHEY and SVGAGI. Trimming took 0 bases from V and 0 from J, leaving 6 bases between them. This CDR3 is CASSYSELAKNIQYF. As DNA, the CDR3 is TGTGCCAGCAGTTACTCGGAGCTAGCCAAAAACATTCAGTACTTC.

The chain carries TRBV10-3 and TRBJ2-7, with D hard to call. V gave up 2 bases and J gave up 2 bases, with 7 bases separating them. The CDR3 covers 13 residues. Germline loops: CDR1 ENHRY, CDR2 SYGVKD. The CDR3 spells CAISETGTYEQYF. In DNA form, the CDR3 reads TGTGCCATCAGTGAGACCGGAACCTACGAGCAGTACTTC.

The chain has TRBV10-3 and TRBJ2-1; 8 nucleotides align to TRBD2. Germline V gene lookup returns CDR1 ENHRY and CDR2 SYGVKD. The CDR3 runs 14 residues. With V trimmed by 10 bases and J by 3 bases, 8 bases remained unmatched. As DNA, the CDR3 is TGTGCCACCAAGCGGGAGCTCTTCTACAATGAGCAGTTCTTC. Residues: CATKRELFYNEQFF.

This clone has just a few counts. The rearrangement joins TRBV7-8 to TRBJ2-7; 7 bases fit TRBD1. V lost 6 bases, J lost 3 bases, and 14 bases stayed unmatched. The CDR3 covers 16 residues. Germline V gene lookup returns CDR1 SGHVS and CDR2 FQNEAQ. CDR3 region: CASSPSHYGQVYEQYF. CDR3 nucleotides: TGTGCCAGCAGTCCTTCTCACTATGGACAGGTCTACGAGCAGTACTTC. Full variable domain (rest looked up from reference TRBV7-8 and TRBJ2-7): GAGVSQSPRYKVAKRGQDVALRCDPISGHVSLFWYQQALGQGPEFLTYFQNEAQLDKSGLPSDRFFAERPEGSVSTLKIQRTQQEDSAVYLCASSPSHYGQVYEQYFGPGTRLTVT.

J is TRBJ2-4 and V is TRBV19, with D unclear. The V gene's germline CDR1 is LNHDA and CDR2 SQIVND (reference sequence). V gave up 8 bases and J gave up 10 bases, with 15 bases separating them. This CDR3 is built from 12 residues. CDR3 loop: CASRTLSSIQYF. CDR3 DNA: TGTGCCAGTCGGACCTTAAGTTCTATTCAGTACTTC.

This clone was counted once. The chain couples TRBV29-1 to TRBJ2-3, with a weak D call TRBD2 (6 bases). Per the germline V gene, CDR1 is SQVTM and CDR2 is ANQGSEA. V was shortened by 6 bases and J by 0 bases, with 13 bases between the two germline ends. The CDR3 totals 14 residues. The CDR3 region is CSVSPGTSTDTQYF. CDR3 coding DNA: TGCAGCGTGTCCCCCGGGACTAGCACAGATACGCAGTATTTT.

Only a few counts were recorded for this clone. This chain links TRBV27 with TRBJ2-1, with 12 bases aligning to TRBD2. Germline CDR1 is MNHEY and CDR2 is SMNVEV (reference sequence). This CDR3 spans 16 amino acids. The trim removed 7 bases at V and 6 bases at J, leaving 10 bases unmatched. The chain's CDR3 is CASTLKLAGGFNEQFF. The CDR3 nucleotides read TGTGCCAGCACCCTTAAACTAGCGGGAGGTTTCAATGAGCAGTTCTTC.

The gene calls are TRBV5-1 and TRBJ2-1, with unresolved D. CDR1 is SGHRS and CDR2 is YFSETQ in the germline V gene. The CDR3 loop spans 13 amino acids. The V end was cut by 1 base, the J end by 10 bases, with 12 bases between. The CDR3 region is CASSLPGVDEQFF. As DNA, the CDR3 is TGCGCCAGCAGCTTGCCGGGCGTCGACGAGCAGTTCTTC. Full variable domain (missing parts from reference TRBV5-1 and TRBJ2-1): KAGVTQTPRYLIKTRGQQVTLSCSPISGHRSVSWYQQTPGQGLQFLFEYFSETQRNKGNFPGRFSGRQFSNSRSEMNVSTLELGDSALYLCASSLPGVDEQFFGPGTRLTVL.

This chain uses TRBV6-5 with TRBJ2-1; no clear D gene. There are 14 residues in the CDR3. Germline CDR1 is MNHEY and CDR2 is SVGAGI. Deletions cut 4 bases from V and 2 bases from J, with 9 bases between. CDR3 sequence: CASSSERTYNEQFF. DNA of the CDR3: TGTGCCAGCAGTTCGGAGAGAACCTACAATGAGCAGTTCTTC.